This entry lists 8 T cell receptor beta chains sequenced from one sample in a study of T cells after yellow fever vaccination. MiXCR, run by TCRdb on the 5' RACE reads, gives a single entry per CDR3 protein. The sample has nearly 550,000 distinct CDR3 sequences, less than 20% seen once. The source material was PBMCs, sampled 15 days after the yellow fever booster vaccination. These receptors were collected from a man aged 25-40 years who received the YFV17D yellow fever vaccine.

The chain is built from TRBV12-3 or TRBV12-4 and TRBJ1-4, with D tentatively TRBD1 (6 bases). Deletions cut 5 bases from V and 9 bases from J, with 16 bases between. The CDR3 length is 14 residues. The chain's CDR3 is CASSLGGPEKKLFF. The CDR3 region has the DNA TGTGCCAGCAGTCTTGGGGGCCCAGAAAAAAAACTGTTTTTT.

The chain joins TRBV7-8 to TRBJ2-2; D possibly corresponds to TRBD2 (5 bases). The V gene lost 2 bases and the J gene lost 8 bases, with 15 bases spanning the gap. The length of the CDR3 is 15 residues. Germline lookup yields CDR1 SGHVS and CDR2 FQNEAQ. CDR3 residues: CASSLMGSFGGELFF. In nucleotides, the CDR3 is TGTGCCAGCAGCTTAATGGGGAGCTTCGGAGGGGAGCTGTTTTTT.

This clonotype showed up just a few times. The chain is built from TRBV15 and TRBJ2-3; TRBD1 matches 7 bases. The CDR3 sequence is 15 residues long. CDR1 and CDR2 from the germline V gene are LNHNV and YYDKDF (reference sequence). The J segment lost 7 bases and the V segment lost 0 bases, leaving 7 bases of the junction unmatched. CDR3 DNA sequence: TGTGCCACCAGCAGAGATGTTCCGACAGGGAATACGCAGTATTTT. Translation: CATSRDVPTGNTQYF.

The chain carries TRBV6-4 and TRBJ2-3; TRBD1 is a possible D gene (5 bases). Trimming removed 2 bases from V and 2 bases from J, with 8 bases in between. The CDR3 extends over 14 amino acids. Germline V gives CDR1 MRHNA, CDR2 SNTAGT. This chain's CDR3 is CASSDQGPTDTQYF. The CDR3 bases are TGTGCCAGCAGTGACCAGGGCCCCACAGATACGCAGTATTTT.

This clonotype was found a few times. CDR3: CASSLGTILSSYNEQFF. DNA for the CDR3: TGTGCCAGCAGCTTAGGCACTATCCTTAGCTCCTACAATGAGCAGTTCTTC. The V gene is TRBV7-2, the J gene TRBJ2-1; the D is unclear. V dropped 1 base and J dropped 0 bases, with 13 bases sitting between them. The CDR3 sequence is 17 residues long. Germline CDR1 is SGHTA and CDR2 is FQGNSA.

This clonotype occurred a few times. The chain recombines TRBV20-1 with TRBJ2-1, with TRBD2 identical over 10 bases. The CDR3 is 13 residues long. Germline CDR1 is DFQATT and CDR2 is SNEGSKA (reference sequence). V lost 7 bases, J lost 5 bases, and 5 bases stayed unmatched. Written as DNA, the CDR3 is TGCAGTGAGAGCGGGAGGGTCAACAATGAGCAGTTCTTC. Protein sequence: CSESGRVNNEQFF.

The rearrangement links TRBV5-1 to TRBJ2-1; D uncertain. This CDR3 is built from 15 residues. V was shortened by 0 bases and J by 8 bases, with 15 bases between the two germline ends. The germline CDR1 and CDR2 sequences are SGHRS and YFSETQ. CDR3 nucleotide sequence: TGCGCCAGCAGCTTGGGTCGGGTTAGTTTGGATGAGCAGTTCTTC. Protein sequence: CASSLGRVSLDEQFF.

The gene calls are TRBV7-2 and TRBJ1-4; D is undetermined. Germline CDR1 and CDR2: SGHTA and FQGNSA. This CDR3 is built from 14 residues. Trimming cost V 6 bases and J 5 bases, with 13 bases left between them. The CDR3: CASRPRLGNEKLFF. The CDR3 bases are TGTGCCAGCAGGCCACGGCTCGGGAATGAAAAACTGTTTTTT.